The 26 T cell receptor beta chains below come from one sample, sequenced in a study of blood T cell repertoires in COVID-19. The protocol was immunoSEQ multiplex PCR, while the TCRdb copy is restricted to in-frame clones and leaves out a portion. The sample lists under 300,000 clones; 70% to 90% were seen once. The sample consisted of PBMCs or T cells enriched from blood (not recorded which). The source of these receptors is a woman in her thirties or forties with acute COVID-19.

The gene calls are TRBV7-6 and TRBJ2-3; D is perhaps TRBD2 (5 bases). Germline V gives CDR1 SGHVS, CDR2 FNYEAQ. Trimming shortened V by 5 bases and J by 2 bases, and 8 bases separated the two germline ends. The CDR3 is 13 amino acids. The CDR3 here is CASSPRDTDTQYF. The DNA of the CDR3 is TGTGCCAGCAGCCCCCGGGACACAGATACGCAGTATTTT.

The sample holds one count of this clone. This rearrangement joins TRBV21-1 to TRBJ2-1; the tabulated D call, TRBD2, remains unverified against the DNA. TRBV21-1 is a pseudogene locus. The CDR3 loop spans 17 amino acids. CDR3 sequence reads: CASSKESSGRPNNEQFF. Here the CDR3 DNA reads TGTGCCAGCAGCAAAGAGTCTAGCGGGAGGCCTAACAATGAGCAGTTCTTC.

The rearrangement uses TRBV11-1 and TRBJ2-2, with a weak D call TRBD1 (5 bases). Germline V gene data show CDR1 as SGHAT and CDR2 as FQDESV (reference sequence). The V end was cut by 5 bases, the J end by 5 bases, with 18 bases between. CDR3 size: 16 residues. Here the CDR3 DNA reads TGTGCCAGCAGCCCAACGGACATCAACTTTACCGGGGAGCTGTTTTTT. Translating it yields CASSPTDINFTGELFF. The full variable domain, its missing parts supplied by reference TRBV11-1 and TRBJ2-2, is EAEVAQSPRYKITEKSQAVAFWCDPISGHATLYWYRQILGQGPELLVQFQDESVVDDSQLPKDRFSAERLKGVDSTLKIQPAELGDSAMYLCASSPTDINFTGELFFGEGSRLTVL.

This chain's CDR3 is CASSESETQYF. CDR3 sequence (DNA): TGTGCCAGCAGTGAATCGGAGACCCAGTACTTC. This rearrangement joins TRBV2 to TRBJ2-5, with D unclear. The length of the CDR3 is 11 residues. Germline V lookup: CDR1 SNHLY, CDR2 FYNNEI. The V gene lost 2 bases and the J gene lost 5 bases, with 3 bases spanning the gap. The variable domain in full, completed from reference TRBV2 and TRBJ2-5, reads EPEVTQTPSHQVTQMGQEVILRCVPISNHLYFYWYRQILGQKVEFLVSFYNNEISEKSEIFDDQFSVERPDGSNFTLKIRSTKLEDSAMYFCASSESETQYFGPGTRLLVL.

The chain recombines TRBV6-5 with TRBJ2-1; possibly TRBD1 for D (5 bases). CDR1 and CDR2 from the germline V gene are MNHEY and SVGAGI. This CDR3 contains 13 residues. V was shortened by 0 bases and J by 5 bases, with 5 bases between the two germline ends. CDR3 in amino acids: CASSYSGDNEQFF. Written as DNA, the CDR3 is TGTGCCAGCAGTTACTCAGGGGACAATGAGCAGTTCTTC.

The CDR3 loop is CASSERTGMNTEAFF. The DNA for the CDR3 is TGCGCCAGCAGTGAACGGACAGGGATGAACACTGAAGCTTTCTTT. The V and J genes are TRBV10-1 and TRBJ1-1; TRBD1 matches 8 bases. CDR3 length: 15 residues. Per the germline V gene, CDR1 is WNHNN and CDR2 is SYGVQD (reference sequence). V gave up 3 bases and J gave up 0 bases; unmatched junction bases: 3.

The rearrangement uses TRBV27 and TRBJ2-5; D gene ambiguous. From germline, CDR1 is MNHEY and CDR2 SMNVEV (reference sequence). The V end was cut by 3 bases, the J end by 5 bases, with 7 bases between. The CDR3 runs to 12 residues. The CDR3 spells CASSFPLETQYF. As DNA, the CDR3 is TGTGCCAGCAGTTTCCCCCTGGAGACCCAGTACTTC.

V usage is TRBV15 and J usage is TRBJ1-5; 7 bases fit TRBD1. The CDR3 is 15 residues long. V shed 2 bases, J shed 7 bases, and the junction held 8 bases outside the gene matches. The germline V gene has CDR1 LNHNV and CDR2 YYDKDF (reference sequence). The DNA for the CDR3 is TGTGCCACCAGCAGAACTACAGGGGTCGGACAGCCCCAGCATTTT. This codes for CATSRTTGVGQPQHF.

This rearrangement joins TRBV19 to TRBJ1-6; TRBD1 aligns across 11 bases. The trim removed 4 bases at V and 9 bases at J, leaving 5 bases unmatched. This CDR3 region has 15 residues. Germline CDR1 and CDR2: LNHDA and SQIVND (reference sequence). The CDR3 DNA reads TGTGCCAGTAGTACCCGGACAGGGGGCCGTTCACCCCTCCACTTT. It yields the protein CASSTRTGGRSPLHF.

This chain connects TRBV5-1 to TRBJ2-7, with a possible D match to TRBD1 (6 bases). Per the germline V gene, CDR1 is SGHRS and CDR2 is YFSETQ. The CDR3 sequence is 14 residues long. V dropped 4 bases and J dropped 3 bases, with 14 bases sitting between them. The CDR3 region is CASSPAGVDYEQYF. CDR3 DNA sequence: TGCGCCAGCAGCCCTGCAGGGGTCGACTACGAGCAGTACTTC.

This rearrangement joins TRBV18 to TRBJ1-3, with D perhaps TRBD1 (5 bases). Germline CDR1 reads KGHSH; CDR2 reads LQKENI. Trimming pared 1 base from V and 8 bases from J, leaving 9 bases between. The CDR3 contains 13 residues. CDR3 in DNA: TGTGCCAGCTCACCACGGAGGGGTGACACCATATATTTT. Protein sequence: CASSPRRGDTIYF.

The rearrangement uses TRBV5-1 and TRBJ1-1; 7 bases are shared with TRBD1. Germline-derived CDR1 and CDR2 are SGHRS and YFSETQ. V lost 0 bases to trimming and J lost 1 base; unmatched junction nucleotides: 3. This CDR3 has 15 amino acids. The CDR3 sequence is CASSLAGTANTEAFF. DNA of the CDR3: TGCGCCAGCAGCTTGGCGGGGACAGCGAACACTGAAGCTTTCTTT.

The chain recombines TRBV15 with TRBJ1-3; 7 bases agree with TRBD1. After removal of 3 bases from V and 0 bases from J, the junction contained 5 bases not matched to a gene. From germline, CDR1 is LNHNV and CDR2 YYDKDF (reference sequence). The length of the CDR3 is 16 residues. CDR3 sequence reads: CATSSRGMASGNTIYF. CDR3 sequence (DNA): TGTGCCACCAGCAGCAGGGGGATGGCCTCTGGAAACACCATATATTTT.

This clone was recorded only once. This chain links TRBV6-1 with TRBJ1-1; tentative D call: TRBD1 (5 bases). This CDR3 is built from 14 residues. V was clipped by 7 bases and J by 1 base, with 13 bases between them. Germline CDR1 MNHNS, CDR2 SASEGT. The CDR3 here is CASKKQAPNTEAFF. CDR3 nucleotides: TGTGCCAGCAAAAAACAGGCTCCGAACACTGAAGCTTTCTTT.

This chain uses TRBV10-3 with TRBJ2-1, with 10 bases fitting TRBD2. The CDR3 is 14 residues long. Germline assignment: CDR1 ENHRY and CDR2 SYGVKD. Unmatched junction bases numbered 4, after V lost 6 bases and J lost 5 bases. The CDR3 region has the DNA TGTGCCATCAGGGGGACTAGCGCCAACAATGAGCAGTTCTTC. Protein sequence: CAIRGTSANNEQFF.

Here the CDR3 DNA reads TGCGCCAGCAGCCCTGGAAGCGGAGCCAGAGATACGCAGTATTTT. It yields the protein CASSPGSGARDTQYF. The chain joins TRBV4-1 to TRBJ2-3; a weak D match, TRBD2 (5 bases). This CDR3 spans 15 amino acids. Germline V CDR1 and CDR2: MGHRA, YSYEKL. The germline V and J ends were trimmed by 4 bases and 5 bases, with 16 bases remaining between them.

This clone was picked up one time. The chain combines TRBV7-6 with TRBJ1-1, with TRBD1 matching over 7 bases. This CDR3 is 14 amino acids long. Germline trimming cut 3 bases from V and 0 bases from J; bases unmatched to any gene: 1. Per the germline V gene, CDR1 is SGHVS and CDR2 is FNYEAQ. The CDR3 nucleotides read TGTGCCAGCAGCTTGGACAGGTTGAACACTGAAGCTTTCTTT. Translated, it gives CASSLDRLNTEAFF.

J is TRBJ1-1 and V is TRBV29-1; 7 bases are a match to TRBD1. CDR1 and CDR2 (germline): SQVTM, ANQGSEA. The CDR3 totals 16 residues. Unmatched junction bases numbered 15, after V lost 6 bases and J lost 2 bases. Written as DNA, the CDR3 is TGCAGCGTGGTACAGGGGTTAATCCCCTTTAACACTGAAGCTTTCTTT. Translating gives CSVVQGLIPFNTEAFF.

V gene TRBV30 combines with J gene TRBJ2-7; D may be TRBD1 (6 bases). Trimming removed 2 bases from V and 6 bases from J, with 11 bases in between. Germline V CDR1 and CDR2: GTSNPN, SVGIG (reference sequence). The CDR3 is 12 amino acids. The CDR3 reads CAWSYTGFEQYF. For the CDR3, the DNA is TGTGCCTGGAGTTATACAGGGTTCGAGCAGTACTTC.

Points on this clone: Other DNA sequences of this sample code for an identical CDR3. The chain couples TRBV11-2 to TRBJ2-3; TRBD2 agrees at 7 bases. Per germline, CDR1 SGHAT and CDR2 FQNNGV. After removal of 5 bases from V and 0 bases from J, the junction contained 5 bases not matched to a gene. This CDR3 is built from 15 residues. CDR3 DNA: TGTGCCAGCAGCCCAAGACTAGCTAGCACAGATACGCAGTATTTT. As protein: CASSPRLASTDTQYF.

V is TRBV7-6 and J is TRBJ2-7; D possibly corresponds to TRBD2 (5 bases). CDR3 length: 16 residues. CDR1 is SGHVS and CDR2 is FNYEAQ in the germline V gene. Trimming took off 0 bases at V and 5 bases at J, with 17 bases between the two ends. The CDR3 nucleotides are TGTGCCAGCAGCTTAGCGGTTACTAGGGCATTAAACGAGCAGTACTTC. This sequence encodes CASSLAVTRALNEQYF.

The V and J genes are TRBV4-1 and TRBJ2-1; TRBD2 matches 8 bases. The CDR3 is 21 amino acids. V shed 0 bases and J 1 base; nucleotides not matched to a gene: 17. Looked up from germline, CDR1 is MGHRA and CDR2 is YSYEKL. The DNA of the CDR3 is TGCGCCAGCAGCCAAGACGCGGCAGGGTCGCGAGCGGGGGTGTCCTACAATGAGCAGTTCTTC. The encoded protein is CASSQDAAGSRAGVSYNEQFF.

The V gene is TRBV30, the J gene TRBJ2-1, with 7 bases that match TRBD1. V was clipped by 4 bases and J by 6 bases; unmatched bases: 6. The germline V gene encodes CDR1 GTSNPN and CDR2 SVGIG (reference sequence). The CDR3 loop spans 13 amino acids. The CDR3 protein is CAWTRQGRNEQFF. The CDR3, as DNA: TGTGCCTGGACACGACAGGGACGCAATGAGCAGTTCTTC.

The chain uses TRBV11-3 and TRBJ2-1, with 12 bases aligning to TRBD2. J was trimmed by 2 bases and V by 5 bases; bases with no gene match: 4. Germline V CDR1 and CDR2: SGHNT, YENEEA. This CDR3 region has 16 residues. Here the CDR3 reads CASSARTSGTYNEQFF. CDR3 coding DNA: TGTGCCAGCAGCGCACGGACTAGCGGGACCTACAATGAGCAGTTCTTC. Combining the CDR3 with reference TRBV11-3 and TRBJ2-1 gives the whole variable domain EAGVVQSPRYKIIEKKQPVAFWCNPISGHNTLYWYLQNLGQGPELLIRYENEEAVDDSQLPKDRFSAERLKGVDSTLKIQPAELGDSAVYLCASSARTSGTYNEQFFGPGTRLTVL.

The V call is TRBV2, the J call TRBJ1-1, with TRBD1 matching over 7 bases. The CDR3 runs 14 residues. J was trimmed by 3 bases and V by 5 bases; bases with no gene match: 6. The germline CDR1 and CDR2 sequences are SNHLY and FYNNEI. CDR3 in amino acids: CASSKRQGDTEAFF. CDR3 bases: TGTGCCAGCAGTAAACGACAGGGAGACACTGAAGCTTTCTTT.

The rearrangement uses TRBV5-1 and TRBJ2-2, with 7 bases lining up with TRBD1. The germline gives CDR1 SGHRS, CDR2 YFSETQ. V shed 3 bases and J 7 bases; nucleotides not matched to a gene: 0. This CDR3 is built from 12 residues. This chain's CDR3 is CASSWDSGELFF. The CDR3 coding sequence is TGCGCCAGCAGCTGGGACAGCGGGGAGCTGTTTTTT. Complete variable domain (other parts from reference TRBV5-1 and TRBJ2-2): KAGVTQTPRYLIKTRGQQVTLSCSPISGHRSVSWYQQTPGQGLQFLFEYFSETQRNKGNFPGRFSGRQFSNSRSEMNVSTLELGDSALYLCASSWDSGELFFGEGSRLTVL.